The 24 T cell receptor beta chains given below trace back to one sample, sequenced in a study of blood T cell repertoires in COVID-19. Produced via immunoSEQ multiplex PCR; TCRdb's table is partial and in-frame only. The data show approximately 300,000 clones, with 75% to 95% seen just once and approximately 6.8% held by the top ten. The sequencing sample was made of peripheral blood. These TCRs come from a woman in her twenties or thirties with COVID-19, enrolled during active disease.

The gene calls are TRBV5-1 and TRBJ2-7; 11 nucleotides align to TRBD1. The V and J ends lost 4 bases and 4 bases, in that order; junction bases with no gene match: 10. The CDR3 sequence is 16 residues long. Germline-derived CDR1 and CDR2 are SGHRS and YFSETQ. CDR3 sequence reads: CASSPGWGTGGYEQYF. For the CDR3, the DNA is TGCGCCAGCAGCCCCGGCTGGGGGACAGGGGGGTACGAGCAGTACTTC.

The genes are TRBV7-2 and TRBJ2-3; 7 bases line up with TRBD2. Germline loops: CDR1 SGHTA, CDR2 FQGNSA. J lost 5 bases, V lost 5 bases, and 4 bases had no gene match. The CDR3 loop spans 13 amino acids. This CDR3 reads CASSPGLVDTQYF. CDR3 sequence (DNA): TGTGCCAGCAGCCCCGGACTAGTAGATACGCAGTATTTT.

Worth noting for this clone: Different DNA sequences within this sample yield the same CDR3. The rearrangement links TRBV18 to TRBJ2-1; 8 bases are shared with TRBD1. With V trimmed by 3 bases and J by 0 bases, 1 base remained unmatched. The CDR3 has 15 amino acids. Germline CDR1 and CDR2: KGHSH and LQKENI. CDR3 nucleotides: TGTGCCAGCTCACCCGACAGGGGCTCCTACAATGAGCAGTTCTTC. It yields the protein CASSPDRGSYNEQFF.

The chain carries TRBV27 and TRBJ2-7; TRBD2 might be the D (6 bases). This CDR3 is built from 17 residues. The germline gives CDR1 MNHEY, CDR2 SMNVEV (reference sequence). Trimming took 2 bases from V and 3 from J, leaving 20 bases between them. CDR3 region: CASSLPPWSGGDYEQYF. CDR3 sequence (DNA): TGTGCCAGCAGTTTACCGCCTTGGAGCGGAGGGGACTACGAGCAGTACTTC.

This sequence joins TRBV25-1 and TRBJ2-1, with D tentatively TRBD2 (5 bases). The germline V and J ends were trimmed by 5 bases and 5 bases, with 22 bases remaining between them. CDR1 and CDR2 (germline): MGHDK, SYGVNS. The CDR3 is 17 residues long. The CDR3 loop is CASSHRFTGIKNNEQFF. Here the CDR3 DNA reads TGTGCCAGCAGTCACCGGTTTACGGGGATAAAAAACAATGAGCAGTTCTTC.

The rearrangement uses TRBV28 and TRBJ2-7, with TRBD1 matching 9 bases. Germline values: CDR1 MDHEN, CDR2 SYDVKM. Losses at the gene ends were 6 bases for V and 5 bases for J; bases not matched to a gene: 8. CDR3 length equals 14 residues. CDR3 DNA: TGTGCCAGCAGCCGGGACAGGGTAATCCACGAGCAGTACTTC. Protein: CASSRDRVIHEQYF.

The rearrangement uses TRBV5-1 and TRBJ2-7; TRBD1 matches at 8 bases. V dropped 2 bases and J dropped 3; count of bases not matched to a gene: 7. Germline V gene data show CDR1 as SGHRS and CDR2 as YFSETQ. This CDR3 contains 15 residues. CDR3: CASSFGQGVIYEQYF. The CDR3 DNA sequence: TGCGCCAGCAGCTTCGGACAGGGAGTCATCTACGAGCAGTACTTC. Combining the CDR3 with reference TRBV5-1 and TRBJ2-7 gives the whole variable domain KAGVTQTPRYLIKTRGQQVTLSCSPISGHRSVSWYQQTPGQGLQFLFEYFSETQRNKGNFPGRFSGRQFSNSRSEMNVSTLELGDSALYLCASSFGQGVIYEQYFGPGTRLTVT.

This chain connects TRBV5-1 to TRBJ1-1; D uncertain. V lost 0 bases and J 3 bases, leaving 6 bases between the germline ends. This CDR3 region has 13 residues. Germline loops: CDR1 SGHRS, CDR2 YFSETQ. CDR3 sequence: CASSLAGYTEAFF. The CDR3 region has the DNA TGCGCCAGCAGCTTGGCCGGTTACACTGAAGCTTTCTTT.

V gene TRBV11-2 combines with J gene TRBJ2-7, with 7 bases fitting TRBD1. After removal of 3 bases from V and 2 bases from J, the junction contained 7 bases not matched to a gene. Germline assignment: CDR1 SGHAT and CDR2 FQNNGV. The CDR3 is 15 amino acids. As DNA, the CDR3 is TGTGCCAGCAGCTTTGGGGCAGGGGGTGCCTACGAGCAGTACTTC. Protein sequence: CASSFGAGGAYEQYF.

The rearrangement uses TRBV24-1 and TRBJ2-4; 9 nucleotides match TRBD1. Losses at the gene ends were 4 bases for V and 3 bases for J; bases not matched to a gene: 6. The CDR3 is made up of 16 amino acids. Germline V gene sequence: CDR1 KGHDR, CDR2 SFDVKD. The CDR3 spells CATSETGGLGKNIQYF. DNA for the CDR3: TGTGCCACCAGTGAAACAGGGGGCTTGGGCAAAAACATTCAGTACTTC.

The rearrangement joins TRBV6-5 to TRBJ2-2; D might be TRBD2 (6 bases). Germline lookup yields CDR1 MNHEY and CDR2 SVGAGI. The CDR3 is 13 amino acids. Between the trimmed V and J ends, which lost 2 bases and 8 bases, there was a span of 9 bases. CDR3 nucleotides: TGTGCCAGCAGTTACGTTGCGGGGGGGGAGCTGTTTTTT. This gives the protein CASSYVAGGELFF.

This clone was found a few times. The J gene is TRBJ1-2, the V gene TRBV4-2; 8 bases fit TRBD1. The V gene's germline CDR1 is LGHNA and CDR2 YNFKEQ. Trimming removed 0 bases from V and 8 bases from J; junction bases left unmatched: 2. The CDR3 consists of 13 residues. CDR3 bases: TGTGCCAGCAGCCAAGAGCGACAGGGGGGCTACACCTTC. Encoded protein: CASSQERQGGYTF.

A single count supports this clone. The CDR3 nucleotides are TGTGCCAGCAGTCCCTACTGGGGGCGGTACGAGCAGTACTTC. It codes for CASSPYWGRYEQYF. The chain has TRBV28 and TRBJ2-7, with TRBD1 as a possible D gene (6 bases). The CDR3 sequence is 14 residues long. Trimming took 5 bases from V and 4 from J, leaving 15 bases between them. CDR1 MDHEN and CDR2 SYDVKM come from the germline V gene. Full variable domain (rest looked up from reference TRBV28 and TRBJ2-7): DVKVTQSSRYLVKRTGEKVFLECVQDMDHENMFWYRQDPGLGLRLIYFSYDVKMKEKGDIPEGYSVSREKKERFSLILESASTNQTSMYLCASSPYWGRYEQYFGPGTRLTVT.

This clone was detected only once. The V gene is TRBV11-2, the J gene TRBJ1-3; perhaps TRBD1 as D (6 bases). The CDR3 covers 17 residues. Germline CDR1 is SGHAT and CDR2 is FQNNGV. Trimming removed 5 bases from V and 2 bases from J, with 19 bases in between. CDR3 residues: CASSKRTDYLPGNTIYF. As DNA, the CDR3 is TGTGCCAGCAGCAAGCGGACAGACTATCTGCCTGGAAACACCATATATTTT.

The V call is TRBV6-5, the J call TRBJ2-1; a weak D match, TRBD1 (5 bases). Germline V lookup: CDR1 MNHEY, CDR2 SVGAGI. CDR3 size: 13 residues. Trimming stripped 2 bases from V and 8 bases from J, with 10 bases between. CDR3 in DNA: TGTGCCAGCAGTTACGGCAGGGTCGATGAGCAGTTCTTC. Its protein product is CASSYGRVDEQFF.

The V call is TRBV5-1, the J call TRBJ2-2, with TRBD2 identical over 13 bases. CDR1 and CDR2 from the germline V gene are SGHRS and YFSETQ. V was clipped by 4 bases and J by 4 bases; unmatched bases: 13. The CDR3 length is 19 residues. CDR3 sequence reads: CASSAPLAGGPAVTGELFF. The CDR3 DNA reads as TGCGCCAGCAGCGCCCCACTAGCGGGAGGGCCGGCTGTCACCGGGGAGCTGTTTTTT. The full variable domain, its missing parts supplied by reference TRBV5-1 and TRBJ2-2, is KAGVTQTPRYLIKTRGQQVTLSCSPISGHRSVSWYQQTPGQGLQFLFEYFSETQRNKGNFPGRFSGRQFSNSRSEMNVSTLELGDSALYLCASSAPLAGGPAVTGELFFGEGSRLTVL.

This clone was seen just once. V usage is TRBV10-3 and J usage is TRBJ1-4; 8 bases match TRBD1. The length of the CDR3 is 14 residues. Germline CDR1 is ENHRY and CDR2 is SYGVKD. V lost 6 bases and J lost 7; bases outside the gene matches: 7. CDR3 sequence: CAIRAGGAGEKLFF. In DNA, the CDR3 is TGTGCCATCAGGGCAGGGGGCGCGGGTGAAAAACTGTTTTTT.

V and J are TRBV6-1 and TRBJ2-1, with 11 bases that match TRBD2. Germline V CDR1 and CDR2: MNHNS, SASEGT. The J segment lost 5 bases and the V segment lost 3 bases, leaving 12 bases of the junction unmatched. This CDR3 has 18 amino acids. The CDR3 nucleotides read TGTGCCAGCAGTGATTACGGTAGCGGGAGGGCCCTCAACAATGAGCAGTTCTTC. Amino acids: CASSDYGSGRALNNEQFF.

The chain employs TRBV29-1 and TRBJ1-3; TRBD1 agrees at 7 bases. In germline, CDR1 is SQVTM, CDR2 ANQGSEA. The V and J ends lost 6 bases and 2 bases, in that order; junction bases with no gene match: 4. The CDR3 is made up of 13 amino acids. In DNA form, the CDR3 reads TGCAGCGTAGCCACAGGGGCTGGAAACACCATATATTTT. This translates into CSVATGAGNTIYF.

The rearrangement joins TRBV10-1 to TRBJ1-1, with D maybe TRBD1 (5 bases). The CDR3 has 15 residues. Trimming took 2 bases from V and 1 from J, leaving 11 bases between them. Germline V lookup: CDR1 WNHNN, CDR2 SYGVQD (reference sequence). For the CDR3, the DNA is TGCGCCAGCAGTGAGCGGCAGGGTCGGAACACTGAAGCTTTCTTT. Translating gives CASSERQGRNTEAFF.

The CDR3 sequence: CASSPMRSTDTQYF. CDR3 sequence (DNA): TGTGCCAGCTCACCGATGCGAAGCACAGATACGCAGTATTTT. The V call is TRBV18, the J call TRBJ2-3; no firm D call. From germline, CDR1 is KGHSH and CDR2 LQKENI. The CDR3 extends over 14 amino acids. Deletions cut 3 bases from V and 0 bases from J, with 7 bases between. The entire variable domain, with the rest obtained from reference TRBV18 and TRBJ2-3, is as follows: NAGVMQNPRHLVRRRGQEARLRCSPMKGHSHVYWYRQLPEEGLKFMVYLQKENIIDESGMPKERFSAEFPKEGPSILRIQQVVRGDSAAYFCASSPMRSTDTQYFGPGTRLTVL.

The chain combines TRBV5-6 with TRBJ1-3; no firm D call. The ends were cut back, 4 bases at V and 0 bases at J, with 8 bases in the middle. The germline gives CDR1 SGHDT, CDR2 YYEEEE. This CDR3 is built from 14 residues. CDR3 amino acids: CASSRRGSGNTIYF. DNA of the CDR3: TGTGCCAGCAGCCGCCGAGGCTCTGGAAACACCATATATTTT.

This rearrangement joins TRBV9 to TRBJ2-5, with TRBD1 matching over 7 bases. The CDR3 runs 15 residues. From germline, CDR1 is SGDLS and CDR2 YYNGEE. The trim removed 3 bases at V and 5 bases at J, leaving 10 bases unmatched. CDR3 residues: CASSAADRAAETQYF. In DNA, the CDR3 is TGTGCCAGCAGCGCCGCTGACAGGGCAGCGGAGACCCAGTACTTC.

The V gene is TRBV29-1, the J gene TRBJ2-7; 11 nucleotides align to TRBD1. Looked up from germline, CDR1 is SQVTM and CDR2 is ANQGSEA. The CDR3 loop spans 14 amino acids. V lost 5 bases, J lost 4 bases, and 7 bases stayed unmatched. CDR3 protein: CSVQQGTGGYEQYF. The DNA of the CDR3 is TGCAGCGTTCAACAAGGGACAGGGGGGTACGAGCAGTACTTC.